The 5 T cell receptor beta chains presented below share a single source sample, sequenced in a study of cytomegalovirus exposure and HLA in healthy donors. The PCR made use of 60 Vbeta and 13 Jbeta primers. Measured with immunoSEQ multiplex PCR; TCRdb has only the in-frame clones, and not every one. Of 150,000 to 200,000 clones listed, approximately 80% are singletons. Sequencing input: PBMCs. The origin of the receptors is a woman aged 40 to 49 in good health and CMV-seronegative.

The chain uses TRBV6-5 and TRBJ1-2; D not certain. CDR1 is MNHEY and CDR2 is SVGAGI in the germline V gene. V lost 6 bases to trimming and J lost 8 bases, with 13 bases between them. The CDR3 is made up of 12 amino acids. CDR3 loop: CASRRYTGGYTF. In nucleotides, the CDR3 is TGTGCCAGCAGGAGATACACGGGAGGCTACACCTTC.

The chain links TRBV7-2 to TRBJ2-1; TRBD2 agrees at 8 bases. The CDR3 consists of 15 residues. J lost 0 bases, V lost 6 bases, and 4 bases had no gene match. Germline CDR1 SGHTA, CDR2 FQGNSA. As DNA, the CDR3 is TGTGCCAGCAGTCCAACTAGCGGCTCCTACAATGAGCAGTTCTTC. It codes for CASSPTSGSYNEQFF.

The chain combines TRBV11-3 with TRBJ2-3; 12 nucleotides align to TRBD2. V was pared by 1 base and J by 4 bases, with 9 bases of the junction left unmatched. The CDR3 has 18 residues. Germline assignment: CDR1 SGHNT and CDR2 YENEEA. This CDR3 reads CASSLVRASGRAADTQYF. The CDR3 DNA reads TGTGCCAGCAGCTTAGTCAGAGCTAGCGGGAGGGCGGCAGATACGCAGTATTTT.

The rearrangement links TRBV12-2 to TRBJ1-1; the D segment call TRBD1 is taken from the table without a DNA check. TRBV12-2 is labeled a pseudogene. The CDR3 runs 13 residues. Here the CDR3 reads CASRPTGGTEAFF. For the CDR3, the DNA is TGTGCAAGTCGCCCGACAGGGGGCACGGAAGCTTTCTTT.

The rearrangement uses TRBV27 and TRBJ1-4, with D unresolved. Trimming removed 4 bases at V and 10 bases at J, with 16 bases between. Germline V gene sequence: CDR1 MNHEY, CDR2 SMNVEV (reference sequence). The length of the CDR3 is 14 residues. This CDR3 is CASSSQVPIGKLFF. The CDR3 DNA is TGTGCCAGCAGTTCCCAGGTACCAATCGGAAAACTGTTTTTT.